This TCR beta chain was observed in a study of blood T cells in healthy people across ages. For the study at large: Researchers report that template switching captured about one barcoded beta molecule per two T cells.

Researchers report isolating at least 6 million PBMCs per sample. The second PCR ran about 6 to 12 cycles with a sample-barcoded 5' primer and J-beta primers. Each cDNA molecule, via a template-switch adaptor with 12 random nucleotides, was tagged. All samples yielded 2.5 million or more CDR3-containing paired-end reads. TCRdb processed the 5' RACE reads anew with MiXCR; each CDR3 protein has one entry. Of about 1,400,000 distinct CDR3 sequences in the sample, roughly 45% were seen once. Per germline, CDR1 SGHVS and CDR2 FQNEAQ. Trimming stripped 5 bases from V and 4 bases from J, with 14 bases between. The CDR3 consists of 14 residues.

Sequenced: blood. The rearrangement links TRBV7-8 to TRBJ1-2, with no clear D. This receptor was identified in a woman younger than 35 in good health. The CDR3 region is CASSPREGSYGYTF. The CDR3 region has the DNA TGTGCCAGCAGCCCTCGGGAGGGCTCCTATGGCTACACCTTC.